This TCR beta chain was recorded in a study of T cell changes during pregnancy in multiple sclerosis. Data came from immunoSEQ multiplex PCR; TCRdb stores just in-frame clones and leaves some out. The sample lists 50,000 or so clones, just over 90% occurring once. Germline CDR1 SGDLS, CDR2 YYNGEE. The CDR3 consists of 14 residues. V was shortened by 4 bases and J by 2 bases, with 10 bases between the two germline ends. This sequence originates from a female donor with multiple sclerosis, enrolled in a pregnancy study. This chain joins TRBV9 and TRBJ1-5, with D possibly matching TRBD1 (6 bases). Sample: CD4+ T cells from peripheral blood mononuclear cells, taken before pregnancy. CDR3 residues: CASSSYRGNQPQHF. The CDR3 region has the DNA TGTGCCAGCAGCTCATACAGGGGCAATCAGCCCCAGCATTTT.